This note documents a single T cell receptor beta chain sequence. This clone was recorded once. Its cognate antigen has yet to be identified. No much larger clone exists at a distance of one base, and base qualities are not known. V is cut by 6 bases and J by 1 base, and the space between the germline ends is 11 bases. Reading from cysteine to phenylalanine, the CDR3 counts 14 amino acids. Just CDR3 DNA is preserved here, 42 bases in frame from base 1. Looking up the germline V gene yields CDR1 SNHLY and CDR2 FYNNEI. Library prep was done by the immunoSEQ multiplex PCR assay. A mixture of 60 forward primers for TCR Vbeta segments and 13 reverse primers for TCR Jbeta segments was used in the multiplex PCR. The CDR3 region of rearranged TCR beta genes was amplified from genomic DNA with a multiplex PCR assay. The amplified TCR beta libraries were sequenced on the Illumina HiSeq System as 87-base-pair reads. Regarding the original processing steps: Across the roughly 640 repertoires, a later analysis counted approximately 83 million unique TCR beta chains, roughly 11 million of which were shared by at least two donors. A nearest-neighbor algorithm error-corrected the raw reads and collapsed the reads into unique sequences, merging closely related sequences to remove PCR and sequencing errors. Alignment of CDR3 sequences to IMGT reference sequences was used to assign V, D and J gene segments. For a sequence to be retained, a match of at least six nucleotides to both a V gene segment and a J gene segment was required. A rearrangement was called productive if the CDR3 had no stop codons and remained in frame with V and J, and every other rearrangement was called non-productive. Following IMGT convention, CDR3 was defined as the stretch from the second conserved V-encoded cysteine up to the conserved J-encoded phenylalanine. The earlier analysis of about 620 of the donors excluded sequences that lacked an unambiguous match to a single V gene segment. An earlier analysis of almost 600 of the donors classified V segments as functional when productive rearrangements were above 56.7% and as segregating when the standard deviation between donors was above 5%. To diagnose cytomegalovirus status from the catalog of TCR beta chain sequences, a statistical classification framework was built. A later analysis assigned V and J genes by comparing TCR nucleotide sequences with IMGT/GENE-DB human TR gene sequences. The TCRdist pipeline was used in a later analysis to assign CDR3 sequences and most-parsimonious VDJ recombination scenarios. In a later analysis, every TCR beta chain was defined by the combination of its CDR3 amino acid sequence and its V-gene family, and reads without a unique V-gene family were dropped. In a later analysis, 500 to 650 highly shared, low-generation-probability nucleotide sequences were removed to address suspected cross-contamination and a sequencing artifact. A later analysis calculated a clonal expansion index for each public chain from normalized within-repertoire ranks of inferred template counts. In a later analysis, generation probabilities were computed with a VDJ recombination model fitted to out-of-frame rearrangements, and the resulting probabilities were checked against IGoR. Hypergeometric tests were used in a later analysis to score TCR-TCR, TCR-HLA and TCR-CMV co-occurrence, with a repertoire-size bias correction applied to the TCR pairs. To estimate false discovery rates, a later analysis permuted the HLA or CMV assignments 20 times. In a later analysis, co-occurring TCRs were grouped using DBSCAN, and TCRdist sequence similarity was added for clustering within HLA-allele-positive subsets. Repertoires with fewer than 30,000 or more than 120,000 public chains, plus five repertoires with anomalous nucleotide sharing, were excluded from co-occurrence clustering. Here the immuneACCESS table is served through TCRdb, limited to in-frame sequences with V and J called. Missing clones are a known gap in these copies; in checked studies unresolved V genes cover under half, and the rest lacks a known reason. Clone size and V and J calls were adopted from that table, with D and trimming inferred from the DNA. Counted in this sample were over 150,000 clones; about 85% of them appeared once. Less than 8.5% of the sample is in the top ten clones.

This record belongs to a study of cytomegalovirus exposure and HLA in healthy donors (dated by TCRdb to the late 2010s). For the study in its entirety: According to an earlier analysis of 450 to 650 of the donors, about 179 million T cells yielded 90 million to 140 million unique TCR beta sequences and approximately 300 Gb of sequence data. Using immunosequencing, the study profiled T cell repertoires from about 620 subjects and related those repertoires to cytomegalovirus serostatus. All discovery cohort repertoires had been generated on a single sequencing platform. On average, approximately 250,000 unique TCR beta nucleotide sequences were sequenced per donor among a few hundred genotyped donors of the cohort, with 15% to 20% of those sequences being non-productive. Because of strong linkage in the cohort, roughly five DR-DQ haplotypes were treated as single units for association and clustering. Typing coverage varied by locus: roughly 620-640 donors for A, B, C, DRB1 and DQB1; around 560 for DQA1; nearly 610 for DPA1; around 490 for DPB1. To decide whether each TCR beta V gene segment behaved as functional or pseudogenic, an earlier analysis of approximately 620 of the donors relied on high-throughput TCR beta sequencing. The study aimed to test whether signatures of past pathogen exposure could be identified by cataloging public T cell receptors. The study combined high-throughput TCR immunosequencing, statistical association of individual TCRs with disease status, and machine learning to predict cytomegalovirus infection status. Rather than using new phenotypic data, the later analysis identified candidate immune exposures from TCR beta sequences and from how often those sequences occurred across donors. A later genetic analysis took genome-wide SNP genotypes for about 65% of the 666 donors and used that subset as a discovery cohort. The genetic ancestry cluster associated with self-reported Caucasian donors included around four fifths of the roughly 400 genotyped donors. To study patterns of TCR occurrence, a later analysis re-analyzed previously published TCR beta repertoires from more than 550 donors and added high-resolution HLA genotyping. A separate validation cohort of some 130 different subjects was used in addition to the roughly 640-subject first cohort. Roughly 300 gigabases of sequencing data and tens of millions of unique TCR sequences were included in an early release covering 550 to 800 HLA-typed donors. Class I and class II HLA loci were covered by the typing at four-digit resolution. Donor age, sex, ethnicity and CMV serostatus were collected together with the repertoire data. Summary of the overall study and its limitations: A later analysis associated 15,000 to 20,000 TCR beta sequences with specific HLA alleles at a false discovery rate of 0.05. Because counts were too low, about 17 rarely observed V segments, including chromosome 9 orphons, were excluded from the earlier analysis of roughly 580 of the donors. Most TCR sequences were observed very rarely across donors, whereas some public TCRs were present in many individuals. It was suggested by the authors that the approach could potentially be generalized to other disease states and immunological phenotypes. In a later analysis, the rate of TCR association differed among HLA loci, with DRB1 alleles having the most associated TCRs and HLA-C alleles having the fewest. Linkage disequilibrium might explain the correlated functional status among segregating V segments, but an unknown experimental factor could not be excluded. In an earlier analysis of under 600 of the donors, most TCR beta V segments were observed in productive rearrangements about 87% or about 30% of the time, broadly matching IMGT annotations. For the cohort, immune exposure information was limited to CMV serostatus. In a later analysis, HLA-associated TCR beta chains showed more clonal expansion and lower generation probabilities than non-associated chains that were equally common. In a later genetic analysis, a missense DCLRE1C variant was associated with V-gene and J-gene trimming of TCR beta chains, and the association was replicated in an independent cohort. A few of the identified cytomegalovirus-associated TCR beta chains were confirmed in vitro to be specific for cytomegalovirus antigens. A cluster of highly shared sequence variants was judged likely to be a technical artifact of the sequencing pipeline. The 87-base-pair reads could not distinguish some IMGT-functional V segments, including TRBV6-2 and TRBV6-3, so those segments were excluded. Most CMV-associated TCR beta chains appeared to be HLA-restricted in a later analysis, and the HLA associations seemed to be driven largely by CMV exposure. A later genetic analysis reported fewer N-insertions in productive TCRs among donors in an Asian-associated ancestry cluster than the roughly 700-donor mean. A further reported finding was that TCR beta sequences accurately predicted the HLA-A and HLA-B alleles for most subjects in the first cohort. According to a later analysis, parvovirus B19, influenza, CMV and Epstein-Barr virus appeared linked to several top co-occurrence clusters. Cytomegalovirus status was reported to be diagnosed by the classifier with high specificity and sensitivity in both the original and validation cohorts. Because HLA typing was unavailable for some donors at each locus, only the typed subset was used in association tests. When HLA alleles, especially DR and DQ, strongly co-occurred, attributing TCR associations to individual alleles was difficult. The presence/absence analyses assumed that sequencing depth was roughly uniform across donors, and that assumption may not be true. In this cohort, only TCR beta chains were sequenced, and detectable features were limited by the absence of alpha or paired-chain data. The study gave a list of about 170 TCR beta chains associated with cytomegalovirus.

The cohort consisted of 600 or so healthy bone marrow donors. At the time of sampling, every cohort member was nominally healthy, though immune exposures that went unrecorded were likely present. The donor tested CMV seropositive, placing the donor among the 290 or so seropositive members of the cohort. Each donor provided a peripheral blood sample, and peripheral blood mononuclear cells were used for TCR beta sequencing. Genomic DNA was extracted from the blood cell samples with the Qiagen DNeasy Blood Extraction Kit. The chain links TRBV2 with TRBJ2-3; TRBD1 is possibly the D segment (5 matching bases). This TCR came from a young man in good health and CMV-seropositive. The sample taken for sequencing was PBMCs. The nucleotide sequence is given as TGTGCCAGCAGGCCAGGGAAAGGCACAGATACGCAGTATTTT. The translation is CASRPGKGTDTQYF. The CDR3, completed at both ends by the reference TRBV2 and TRBJ2-3 genes, gives the full variable domain EPEVTQTPSHQVTQMGQEVILRCVPISNHLYFYWYRQILGQKVEFLVSFYNNEISEKSEIFDDQFSVERPDGSNFTLKIRSTKLEDSAMYFCASRPGKGTDTQYFGPGTRLTVL.